This TCR beta chain was obtained from a study of blood T cell repertoires in COVID-19. On the study more broadly: Samples taken during acute and convalescent COVID-19 were collected in the United States, Italy and Spain. The cDNA or gDNA used as material had been derived from T cells, B-cell-depleted T cells, or PBMCs.

In this sample, this clone turned up once. The V gene lost 5 bases and the J gene lost 4 bases, with 14 bases spanning the gap. Germline V CDR1 and CDR2: MNHEY, SMNVEV (reference sequence). The CDR3 contains 15 residues. In the authors' workflow: For nucleated cells, counts were estimated from reference gene primer amplification. Sequencing was performed with immunoSEQ multiplex PCR; in TCRdb, only in-frame clones are kept and a portion is missing. V, J and clone size were drawn from that table, and D and trimming were deduced from the DNA. The sample lists tens of thousands of clones; approximately 85% were seen once.

Material for sequencing was peripheral blood. This sequence joins TRBV27 and TRBJ1-4; a possible D gene is TRBD1 (5 bases). The sequence came from a woman aged 55-70 years with active COVID-19. CDR3 bases: TGTGCCAGCAGTCCCCTCGGGGGGAATAATGAAAAACTGTTTTTT. Its protein is CASSPLGGNNEKLFF.